The present entry profiles one T cell receptor (beta chain) with its context. The data were obtained in a study of blood T cell repertoires in COVID-19. The CDR3 is made up of 15 amino acids. From germline, CDR1 is SGHRS and CDR2 YFSETQ. The V gene lost 3 bases and the J gene lost 0 bases, with 12 bases spanning the gap. Profiling relied on immunoSEQ multiplex PCR, and the TCRdb table lists in-frame clones only, not all of them. The table has approximately 61,000 clones, 86% seen once. The sequence was obtained from a human donor in a cohort sampled during active COVID-19. The source material was peripheral blood. The chain carries TRBV5-1 and TRBJ1-2, with D possibly matching TRBD1 (6 bases). The DNA of the CDR3 is TGCGCCAGCAGCTCGCGCCAGGGGTCTAACTATGGCTACACCTTC. Residues: CASSSRQGSNYGYTF.